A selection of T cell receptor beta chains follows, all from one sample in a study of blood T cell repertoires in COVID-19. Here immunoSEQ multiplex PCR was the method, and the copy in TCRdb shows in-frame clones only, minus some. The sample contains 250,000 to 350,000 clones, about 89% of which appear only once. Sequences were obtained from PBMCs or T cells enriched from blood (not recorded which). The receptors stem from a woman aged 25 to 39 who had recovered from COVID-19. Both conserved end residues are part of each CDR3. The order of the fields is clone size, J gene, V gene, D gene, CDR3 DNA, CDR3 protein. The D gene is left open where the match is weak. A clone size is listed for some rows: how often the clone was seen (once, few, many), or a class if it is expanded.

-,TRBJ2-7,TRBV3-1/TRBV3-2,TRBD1,TGTGCCAGCAGCCCACTAGGGGACAGACCCTCCTACGAGCAGTACTTC,CASSPLGDRPSYEQYF
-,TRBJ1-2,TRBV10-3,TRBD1,TGTGCCATCAGTGGGTCCGGGACAGAAGATGGCTACACCTTC,CAISGSGTEDGYTF
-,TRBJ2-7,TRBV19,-,TGTGCCAGTAGTATGACCTCGGGACGGCGGGATTACGAGCAGTACTTC,CASSMTSGRRDYEQYF
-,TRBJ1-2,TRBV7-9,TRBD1,TGTGCCAGCAGCTTGGGCCGGGACAGATTATCTGGCTACACCTTC,CASSLGRDRLSGYTF
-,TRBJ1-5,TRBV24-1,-,TGTGCCACCAGTGATCCAAATAATCAGCCCCAGCATTTT,CATSDPNNQPQHF
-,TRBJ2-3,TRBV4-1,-,TGCGCCAGCAGTCGCGTAGGAGGACTCACAGATACGCAGTATTTT,CASSRVGGLTDTQYF
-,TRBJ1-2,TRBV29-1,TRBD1,TGCAGCGCACACCGAGGAGGGGGCGATGGCTACACCTTC,CSAHRGGGDGYTF
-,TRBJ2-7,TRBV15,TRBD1,TGTGCCACCAGCAGGAGGGACAGGGTTGACGAGCAGTACTTC,CATSRRDRVDEQYF
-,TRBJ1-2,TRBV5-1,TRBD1,TGCGCCAGCAGCCAGGGGGGGACAGGACCCCCCCAGGGCTACACCTTC,CASSQGGTGPPQGYTF
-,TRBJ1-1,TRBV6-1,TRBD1,TGTGCCAGCAGTGAAAGGGGGCTGGATTCTGAAGCTTTCTTT,CASSERGLDSEAFF
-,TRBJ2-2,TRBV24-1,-,TGTGCCACCAGTGCGGCAGGGGCGATCACCGGGGAGCTGTTTTTT,CATSAAGAITGELFF
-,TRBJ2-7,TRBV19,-,TGTGCCAGTAGTATTGTTGGCCAGGGATTGGACGAGCAGTACTTC,CASSIVGQGLDEQYF
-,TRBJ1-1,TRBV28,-,TGTGCCAGCAGTTTTCCAAGGGGGGCTTTCTTT,CASSFPRGAFF
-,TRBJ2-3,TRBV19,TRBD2,TGTGCCAGTGACGGGGGGGCCGATACGCAGTATTTT,CASDGGADTQYF
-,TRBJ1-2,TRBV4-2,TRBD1,TGTGCCAGCAGCCAAGATCGAGGGTGGGGAGGACAGGGAGTGTATGGCTACACCTTC,CASSQDRGWGGQGVYGYTF
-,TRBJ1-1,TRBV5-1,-,TGCGCCAGCAGCTTGGTTGGAGTGAACACTGAAGCTTTCTTT,CASSLVGVNTEAFF
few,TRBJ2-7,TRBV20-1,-,TGCAGTGCTAGTCCGGGACTGATCTACGAGCAGTACTTC,CSASPGLIYEQYF
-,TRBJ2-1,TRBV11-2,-,TGTGCCAGCACCTCCGGGGTAGGTAACTACAATGAGCAGTTCTTC,CASTSGVGNYNEQFF
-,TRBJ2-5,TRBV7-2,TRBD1,TGTGCCAGCAGCTTATTAGGGGGCGAACAGGAGACCCAGTACTTC,CASSLLGGEQETQYF
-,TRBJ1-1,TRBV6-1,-,TGTGCCAGCAGTGAACCGGGACAAGGGAACACTGAAGCTTTCTTT,CASSEPGQGNTEAFF
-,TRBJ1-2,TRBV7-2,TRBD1,TGTGCCAGCAGCAGATTGGGACAGGGAGAAGTCTATGGCTACACCTTC,CASSRLGQGEVYGYTF
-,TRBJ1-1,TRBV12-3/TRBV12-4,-,TGTGCCAGCAGAGAAGCCCTCACTGAAGCTTTCTTT,CASREALTEAFF
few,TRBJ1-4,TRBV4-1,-,TGCGCCAGCAGCCAAGTAGGCGGGGGTTTTGAAAAACTGTTTTTT,CASSQVGGGFEKLFF
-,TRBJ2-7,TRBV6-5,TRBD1,TGTGCCAGCAGTTACTCGACAGGGCAGTGGAGGGAGCAGTACTTC,CASSYSTGQWREQYF
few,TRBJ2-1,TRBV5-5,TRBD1,TGTGCCAGCAGCTTGCCAGGGGGCGATGAGCAGTTCTTC,CASSLPGGDEQFF
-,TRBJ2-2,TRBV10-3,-,TGTGCCATCAGAGGGGATTTCGGGGAGCTGTTTTTT,CAIRGDFGELFF
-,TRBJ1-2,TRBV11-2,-,TGTGCCAGCTTTGGGGGGGTGAACTATGGCTACACCTTC,CASFGGVNYGYTF
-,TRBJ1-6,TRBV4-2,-,TGTGCCAGCAGCCAATCGACAGCGAGCTCCTATAATTCACCCCTCCACTTT,CASSQSTASSYNSPLHF
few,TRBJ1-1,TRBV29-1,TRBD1,TGCAGCGTAGCAGGGACAGCGAACACTGAAGCTTTCTTT,CSVAGTANTEAFF
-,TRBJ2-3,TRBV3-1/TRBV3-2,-,TGTGCCAGCAGCCTGTTAGGGGGGGCAACCAGCACAGATACGCAGTATTTT,CASSLLGGATSTDTQYF
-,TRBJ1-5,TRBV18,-,TGTGCCAGCTCACCGAATTCAGGGAATAGCAATCAGCCCCAGCATTTT,CASSPNSGNSNQPQHF
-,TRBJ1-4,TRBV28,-,TGTGCCAGCAGGCGTAATGAAAAACTGTTTTTT,CASRRNEKLFF
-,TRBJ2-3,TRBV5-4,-,TGTGCCAGCAGCTTGTTGCAGACAGATACGCAGTATTTT,CASSLLQTDTQYF
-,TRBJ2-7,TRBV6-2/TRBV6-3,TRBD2,TGTGCCAGCAGTTTTTCGACTAGCGGGGGAGCCTACGAGCAGTACTTC,CASSFSTSGGAYEQYF
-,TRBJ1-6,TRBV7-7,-,TGTGCCAGCAGCGACGACAGAATAGATTCACCCCTCCACTTT,CASSDDRIDSPLHF
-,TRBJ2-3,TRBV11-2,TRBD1,TGTGCCAGCAGCTCGACAGGGGGAAGACCAGATACGCAGTATTTT,CASSSTGGRPDTQYF
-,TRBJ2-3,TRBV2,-,TGTGCCAGCGGGGCTTACTTCACAGATACGCAGTATTTT,CASGAYFTDTQYF
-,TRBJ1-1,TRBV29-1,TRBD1,TGCAGCGTTGACCGGAGGGCAGGGGGTGAAGCTTTCTTT,CSVDRRAGGEAFF
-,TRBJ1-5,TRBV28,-,TGTGCCAGCACTCTACAGGGCTACAATCAGCCCCAGCATTTT,CASTLQGYNQPQHF
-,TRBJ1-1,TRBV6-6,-,TGTGCCAGCAGTTACTGGGGCAGGGGATTAAACACTGAAGCTTTCTTT,CASSYWGRGLNTEAFF
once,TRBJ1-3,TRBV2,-,TGTGCCAGCAATCCACCGGAGGGCCCTCCTCCGGGAAACACCATATATTTT,CASNPPEGPPPGNTIYF
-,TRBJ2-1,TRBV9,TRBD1,TGTGCCAGCAGCGTACAGGGGGCCGGTGAGCAGTTCTTC,CASSVQGAGEQFF
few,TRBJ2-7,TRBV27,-,TGTGCCAGCACTCAGGACCCCTTCTATAGCGTCCACGAGCAGTACTTC,CASTQDPFYSVHEQYF
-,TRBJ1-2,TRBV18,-,TGTGCCAGCTCACGCCAGGTGGGGGCGGATGGCTACACCTTC,CASSRQVGADGYTF
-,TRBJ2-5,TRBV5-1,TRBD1,TGCGCCAGCAGCTTGCAGGGGGCGGGCGAGACCCAGTACTTC,CASSLQGAGETQYF
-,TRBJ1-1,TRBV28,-,TGTGCCAGCAGTTCCGCAGGGAACACTGAAGCTTTCTTT,CASSSAGNTEAFF
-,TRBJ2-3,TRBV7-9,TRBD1,TGTGCCAGCAGCGACAGGGGGCGGCCTAGCACAGATACGCAGTATTTT,CASSDRGRPSTDTQYF
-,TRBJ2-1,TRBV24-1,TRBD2,TGTGCCACCAGTGATCCGCAGGGAGGGCACAATGAGCAGTTCTTC,CATSDPQGGHNEQFF
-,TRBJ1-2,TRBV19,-,TGTGCCAGTAATAGCCTCCGGGAGCTCGAAGCTAACTATGGCTACACCTTC,CASNSLRELEANYGYTF
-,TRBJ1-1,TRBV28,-,TGTGCCAGCAGTTTCCTGCTTTCGCGGAACACTGAAGCTTTCTTT,CASSFLLSRNTEAFF
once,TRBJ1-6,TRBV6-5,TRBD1,TGTGCCAGCAGCTACAGTAGGGACAGGGGACGATCACCCCTCCACTTT,CASSYSRDRGRSPLHF
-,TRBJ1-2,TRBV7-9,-,TGTGCCAGCAGCTTGGGCAGAAACTCTAACTATGGCTACACCTTC,CASSLGRNSNYGYTF
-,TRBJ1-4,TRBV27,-,TGTGCCAGCAGTTTTTCAGGGCAGGGTGAAAAACTGTTTTTT,CASSFSGQGEKLFF
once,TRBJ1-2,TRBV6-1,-,TGTGCCAGCAGTGAAGCGCTACAGTACTATGGCTACACCTTC,CASSEALQYYGYTF
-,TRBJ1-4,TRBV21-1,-,TGTGCCAGCGACAAAGAGGCGGGGAGGACAACTAATGAAAAACTGTTTTTT,CASDKEAGRTTNEKLFF
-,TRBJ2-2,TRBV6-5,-,TGTGCCAGCAGTTACTGGGGACTGGGAGGGGAGCTGTTTTTT,CASSYWGLGGELFF
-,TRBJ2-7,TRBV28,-,TGTGCCAGCAGGGGGGAGGGGACCGGGACATCCTACGAGCAGTACTTC,CASRGEGTGTSYEQYF
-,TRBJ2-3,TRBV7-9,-,TGTGCCAGCAGCTTAGAGGAGGAGACGCAGTATTTT,CASSLEEETQYF
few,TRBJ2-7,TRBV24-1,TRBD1,TGTGCCACCAGTGATGATACAGGGGTAGCCGAGCAGTACTTC,CATSDDTGVAEQYF